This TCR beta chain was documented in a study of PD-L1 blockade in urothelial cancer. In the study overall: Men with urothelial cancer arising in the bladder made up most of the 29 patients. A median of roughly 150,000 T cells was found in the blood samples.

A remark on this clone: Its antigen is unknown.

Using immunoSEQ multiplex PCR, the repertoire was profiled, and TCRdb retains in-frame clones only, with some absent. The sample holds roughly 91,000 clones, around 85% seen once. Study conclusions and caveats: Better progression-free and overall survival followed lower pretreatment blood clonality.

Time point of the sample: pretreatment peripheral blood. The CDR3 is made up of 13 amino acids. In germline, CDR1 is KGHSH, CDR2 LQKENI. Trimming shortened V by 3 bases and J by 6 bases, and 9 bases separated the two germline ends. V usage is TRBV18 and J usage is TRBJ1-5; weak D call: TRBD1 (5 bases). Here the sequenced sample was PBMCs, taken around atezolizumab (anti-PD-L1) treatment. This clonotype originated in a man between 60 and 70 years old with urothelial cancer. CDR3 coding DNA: TGTGCCAGCTCACCGGGGCAGACTCAGCCCCAGCATTTT. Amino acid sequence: CASSPGQTQPQHF.